The rows below give T cell receptor beta chains drawn from one sample of a study of cytomegalovirus exposure and HLA in healthy donors. The data were produced by immunoSEQ multiplex PCR, yet TCRdb's version contains in-frame clones alone and is incomplete. The table shows about 220,000 clones, with approximately 68% occurring only once. Material: PBMCs. These receptors were obtained from a woman between 25 and 40 years old in good health and CMV-seronegative. Both conserved end residues are part of each CDR3.

j_gene: TRBJ2-7
v_gene: TRBV27
CDR3aa: CASSGLAVNEQYF

j_gene: TRBJ1-5
v_gene: TRBV15
CDR3aa: CATSSNRGLAQHF

j_gene: TRBJ1-3
v_gene: TRBV15
CDR3aa: CATSRDRGLGNTIYF

j_gene: TRBJ2-5
v_gene: TRBV11-3
CDR3aa: CASSLVGQGGLETQYF

j_gene: TRBJ2-1
v_gene: TRBV7-9
CDR3aa: CASSHYNEQFF

j_gene: TRBJ2-7
v_gene: TRBV7-6
CDR3aa: CASSFGGMYEQYF

j_gene: TRBJ1-3
v_gene: TRBV7-2
CDR3aa: CASSPNRVSSGNTIYF

j_gene: .
v_gene: TRBV7-2
CDR3aa: CASRDRGPYEQYF

j_gene: TRBJ1-2
v_gene: TRBV4-2
CDR3aa: CASSQAEGRDYGYTF

j_gene: TRBJ1-5
v_gene: TRBV19
CDR3aa: CASSAQTVSNQPQHF

j_gene: TRBJ2-7
v_gene: TRBV27
CDR3aa: CASRVQGSYEQYF

j_gene: TRBJ2-3
v_gene: TRBV30
CDR3aa: CAWSLGAGAGDTQYF

j_gene: TRBJ2-2
v_gene: TRBV5-4
CDR3aa: CASSLGAGAFEELFF

j_gene: TRBJ2-1
v_gene: TRBV18
CDR3aa: CASSPLAGAQAYNEQFF

j_gene: TRBJ2-1
v_gene: TRBV6-1
CDR3aa: CASSEEWGGGGENEQFF

j_gene: TRBJ2-1
v_gene: TRBV7-9
CDR3aa: CASSLFRDSYNEQFF

j_gene: TRBJ1-3
v_gene: TRBV6-6
CDR3aa: CASSYSRSSGNTIYF

j_gene: TRBJ1-3
v_gene: TRBV7-7
CDR3aa: CASSRGSGNTIYF

j_gene: TRBJ1-5
v_gene: TRBV2
CDR3aa: CASSRDRNQPQHF